This entry lists 17 T cell receptor beta chains sequenced from one sample in a study of blood T cell repertoires in COVID-19. The repertoire was sequenced with immunoSEQ multiplex PCR; TCRdb's copy has only in-frame clones and lacks some. Of a few hundred thousand clones listed, 80% to 85% are singletons. The sequencing input was peripheral blood. The receptors originated from a woman aged 30 to 39 who had recovered from COVID-19.

The chain has TRBV5-4 and TRBJ1-2; the D is unclear. V shed 0 bases and J shed 2 bases, with 11 bases lying between them. The length of the CDR3 is 15 residues. The germline gives CDR1 SGHNT, CDR2 YYREEE (reference sequence). CDR3 region: CASSLAAAVNYGYTF. DNA of the CDR3: TGTGCCAGCAGCTTGGCAGCGGCTGTCAACTATGGCTACACCTTC.

The rearrangement joins TRBV7-3 to TRBJ2-5, with no clear D. V lost 3 bases and J lost 1, with 6 bases in between. The CDR3 is 13 amino acids. Germline V CDR1 and CDR2: SGHTA, FQGTGA. Written as DNA, the CDR3 is TGTGCCAGCAGCTTTACAACCCAAGAGACCCAGTACTTC. This encodes CASSFTTQETQYF.

The V call is TRBV19, the J call TRBJ2-1; 7 bases are shared with TRBD2. Germline values: CDR1 LNHDA, CDR2 SQIVND (reference sequence). The CDR3 length is 14 residues. V shed 4 bases and J 2 bases; nucleotides not matched to a gene: 2. The CDR3 protein is CASSSGRAYNEQFF. CDR3 DNA sequence: TGTGCCAGTAGTAGCGGGAGAGCCTACAATGAGCAGTTCTTC.

The rearrangement links TRBV28 to TRBJ1-5; 7 nucleotides line up with TRBD1. Germline V gene sequence: CDR1 MDHEN, CDR2 SYDVKM. The CDR3 extends over 16 amino acids. V trimming: 1 base; J trimming: 3 bases; junction bases outside the gene matches: 6. The CDR3 loop is CASSLLVQGNNQPQHF. The CDR3 DNA sequence: TGTGCCAGCAGTTTATTAGTACAGGGGAACAATCAGCCCCAGCATTTT.

This rearrangement joins TRBV10-1 to TRBJ1-6; D uncertain. V lost 11 bases and J lost 9, with 5 bases in between. Germline values: CDR1 WNHNN, CDR2 SYGVQD (reference sequence). The CDR3 totals 9 residues. The DNA of the CDR3 is TGCGCCTCGAGTTCACCCCTCCACTTT. The encoded protein is CASSSPLHF.

The genes are TRBV9 and TRBJ2-1; D unresolved. The V end lost 0 bases, the J end lost 7 bases, and 11 bases lay between the germline ends. Germline values: CDR1 SGDLS, CDR2 YYNGEE. This CDR3 has 14 residues. In DNA form, the CDR3 reads TGTGCCAGCAGCGTAGCTACTTCGGTGAATGAGCAGTTCTTC. Its protein product is CASSVATSVNEQFF. Supplemented by reference TRBV9 and TRBJ2-1, the full variable domain reads DSGVTQTPKHLITATGQRVTLRCSPRSGDLSVYWYQQSLDQGLQFLIQYYNGEERAKGNILERFSAQQFPDLHSELNLSSLELGDSALYFCASSVATSVNEQFFGPGTRLTVL.

J is TRBJ2-1 and V is TRBV24-1; 11 nucleotides align to TRBD2. Germline V CDR1 and CDR2: KGHDR, SFDVKD. The CDR3 is 15 amino acids. Trimming cost V 7 bases and J 9 bases; bases outside gene matches: 10. The CDR3 DNA reads TGTGCCACCAGCCTCGCTAGCGGGAGGTATGGTGAGCAGTTCTTC. It codes for CATSLASGRYGEQFF.

In its sample, this clone was seen a few times. This CDR3 reads CASSPGGWSPLHF. DNA of the CDR3: TGTGCCAGCAGCCCCGGGGGGTGGTCACCCCTCCACTTT. The V gene is TRBV9, the J gene TRBJ1-6, with a possible D match to TRBD1 (5 bases). V was trimmed by 4 bases and J by 10 bases, leaving 12 bases between them. The CDR3 spans 13 residues. CDR1 and CDR2 from the germline V gene are SGDLS and YYNGEE.

The chain links TRBV7-3 to TRBJ2-3, with 9 bases identical to TRBD2. The germline gives CDR1 SGHTA, CDR2 FQGTGA. The junction had 7 bases not matched to a gene; V was cut back by 3 bases and J by 3 bases. The CDR3 is 16 residues long. The CDR3 DNA reads TGTGCCAGCAGCTTGACTAGCGGAGGGGGTACAGATACGCAGTATTTT. The encoded protein is CASSLTSGGGTDTQYF.

The CDR3, as DNA: TGTGCCAGCAGCTTCGTTTTCAATGGAGTCTATGGCTACACCTTC. This codes for CASSFVFNGVYGYTF. The chain links TRBV5-4 to TRBJ1-2; D unclear. With 2 bases removed from V and 4 bases from J, the gap between germline ends came to 15 bases. Germline V gene sequence: CDR1 SGHNT, CDR2 YYREEE (reference sequence). This CDR3 contains 15 residues.

The V call is TRBV3-1 (or the pseudogene TRBV3-2), the J call TRBJ2-3, with 11 nucleotides matching TRBD2. V lost 4 bases and J lost 6; bases outside the gene matches: 12. CDR1 and CDR2 from the germline V gene are LGHDT and YNNKEL (reference sequence). CDR3 size: 17 residues. As DNA, the CDR3 is TGTGCCAGCAGCCCCGGGGTAGCGGGAGGGCCTTTGGATACGCAGTATTTT. This codes for CASSPGVAGGPLDTQYF.

This rearrangement joins TRBV6-5 to TRBJ2-3; possible D gene TRBD1, 6 bases. Trimming removed 6 bases from V and 1 base from J, with 14 bases in between. Per germline, CDR1 MNHEY and CDR2 SVGAGI. The CDR3 has 15 amino acids. The CDR3 DNA reads TGTGCCAGCAGCGATGACAGGTCCCGCACAGATACGCAGTATTTT. It translates to CASSDDRSRTDTQYF.

V is TRBV4-1 and J is TRBJ2-7, with a tentative D call TRBD1 (7 bases). CDR1 is MGHRA, CDR2 YSYEKL, per germline. V lost 0 bases to trimming and J lost 2 bases, with 17 bases between them. CDR3 length: 17 amino acids. The DNA of the CDR3 is TGCGCCAGCAGCCAAGATCCAGGGGGGACAACTCCCTACGAGCAGTACTTC. Residues: CASSQDPGGTTPYEQYF.

This clone has just one count. The chain recombines TRBV27 with TRBJ2-3; 13 bases are shared with TRBD2. V trimming: 6 bases; J trimming: 4 bases; junction bases outside the gene matches: 10. This CDR3 region has 17 residues. The germline V gene has CDR1 MNHEY and CDR2 SMNVEV (reference sequence). The CDR3 DNA follows: TGTGCCAGCAGCTCAAAAGGACTAGCGGGAGTATCAGATACGCAGTATTTT. This sequence encodes CASSSKGLAGVSDTQYF.

This chain links TRBV6-5 with TRBJ2-7; 7 bases are a match to TRBD1. CDR1 and CDR2 from the germline V gene are MNHEY and SVGAGI. J lost 1 base, V lost 5 bases, and 8 bases had no gene match. CDR3 size: 15 residues. CDR3 protein: CASSRDSSRSYEQYF. Here the CDR3 DNA reads TGTGCCAGCAGTAGGGACAGTTCCAGGTCCTACGAGCAGTACTTC.

This sequence joins TRBV9 and TRBJ2-1, with D possibly TRBD2 on 5 matching bases. The CDR3 length is 14 residues. Germline-derived CDR1 and CDR2 are SGDLS and YYNGEE. V was pared by 0 bases and J by 3 bases, with 7 bases between. DNA for the CDR3: TGTGCCAGCAGCGTAGGAGCGGACTACAATGAGCAGTTCTTC. This codes for CASSVGADYNEQFF.

The chain uses TRBV14 and TRBJ2-3; 7 positions agree with TRBD2. This CDR3 is built from 14 residues. Germline V gene lookup returns CDR1 SGHDN and CDR2 FVKESK. J lost 6 bases, V lost 1 base, and 4 bases had no gene match. The CDR3 DNA follows: TGTGCCAGCAGCCAAGCGGGGGGTTGGGATACGCAGTATTTT. Translation gives CASSQAGGWDTQYF.